This is a list of T cell receptor beta chains from one sample in a study of tumor and adjacent non-tumor tissue in lung cancer. TCRdb reprocessed the multiplex PCR reads via MiXCR and lists one record per CDR3 protein. The sample contains about 93,000 distinct CDR3 sequences, less than 75% of which appear only once. The sample was lung tumor tissue. These receptor sequences come from a man aged 60-69 years with non-small cell lung cancer. Both conserved end residues are part of each CDR3. The D gene is left open where the match is weak. For some rows the clone size is stated as once, few or many, or as a class when expanded; others skip it.

J: TRBJ2-2; size: NA; V: TRBV5-4; D: TRBD2; CDR3: CASSFVIGRRSTGELFF; DNA: TGTGCCAGCAGTTTCGTGATCGGGAGGAGGTCCACCGGGGAGCTGTTTTTT
J: TRBJ1-4; size: many; V: TRBV6-6; D: NA; CDR3: CASSYRQEDISFEKLFF; DNA: TGTGCCAGCAGTTACCGGCAGGAAGATATAAGTTTTGAAAAACTGTTTTTT
J: TRBJ1-1; size: NA; V: TRBV10-3; D: NA; CDR3: CATSDRVRRAGMNAEAFF; DNA: TGTGCCACCAGTGATCGCGTCAGACGGGCAGGGATGAACGCTGAAGCTTTCTTT
J: TRBJ2-7; size: NA; V: TRBV5-5; D: NA; CDR3: CVSSYEGLEHYF; DNA: TGTGTCAGCAGTTATGAGGGTCTCGAGCACTACTTC
J: TRBJ2-5; size: NA; V: TRBV4-2; D: TRBD2; CDR3: CASGQEPSGRKTQYF; DNA: TGTGCCAGCGGTCAAGAACCCAGCGGGAGAAAGACCCAGTACTTC
J: TRBJ2-1; size: NA; V: TRBV5-4; D: NA; CDR3: CASSLAGPSYNEQFF; DNA: TGTGCCAGTAGCCTGGCAGGGCCCTCCTACAATGAGCAGTTCTTC
J: TRBJ2-3; size: NA; V: TRBV12-3/TRBV12-4; D: TRBD2; CDR3: CASSHGLVGGSDTQYF; DNA: TGTGCCAGCAGCCACGGACTAGTGGGAGGATCAGATACGCAGTATTTT
J: TRBJ1-1; size: NA; V: TRBV29-1; D: TRBD1; CDR3: CGGQQGMNTEAFF; DNA: TGCGGCGGCCAACAGGGGATGAACACTGAAGCTTTCTTT
J: TRBJ2-1; size: NA; V: TRBV6-2/TRBV6-3; D: NA; CDR3: CAGKGGVTINEQFF; DNA: TGTGCCGGCAAAGGGGGTGTGACGATCAATGAGCAGTTCTTC
J: TRBJ2-3; size: once; V: TRBV29-1; D: NA; CDR3: CSMRGVADTRYF; DNA: TGCAGCATGCGCGGGGTAGCAGATACGCGGTATTTC
J: TRBJ1-5; size: NA; V: TRBV10-3; D: NA; CDR3: CAISYGHNSNQSQHF; DNA: TGTGCCATCAGCTACGGACACAATTCAAATCAGTCCCAGCATTTT
J: TRBJ1-1; size: many; V: TRBV10-3; D: NA; CDR3: CAISDGGDYRAFF; DNA: TGTGCCATCAGTGACGGGGGAGATTATAGGGCTTTCTTT
J: TRBJ2-3; size: NA; V: TRBV2; D: NA; CDR3: CASSPWSMGTDTKYF; DNA: TGTGCCAGCAGTCCATGGAGTATGGGCACAGATACGAAGTATTTT